The 16 T cell receptor beta chains presented below share a single source sample, sequenced in a study of cytomegalovirus exposure and HLA in healthy donors. It was with 60 Vbeta and 13 Jbeta primers that the PCR ran. The protocol was immunoSEQ multiplex PCR, while the TCRdb copy is restricted to in-frame clones and leaves out a portion. Among roughly 86,000 clones listed, 60% to 80% were seen once. The material sequenced was PBMCs. The receptors shown here come from a man between 45 and 60 years old in good health and CMV-seropositive.

The genes are TRBV5-6 and TRBJ2-5, with 10 bases lining up with TRBD1. V was clipped by 4 bases and J by 5 bases; unmatched bases: 8. The CDR3 runs to 15 residues. Germline V lookup: CDR1 SGHDT, CDR2 YYEEEE. The CDR3 loop reads CASSRQTGGQETQYF. For the CDR3, the DNA is TGTGCCAGCAGCCGTCAGACAGGGGGCCAGGAGACCCAGTACTTC.

This clone was counted between two and nine times. V gene TRBV19 combines with J gene TRBJ1-2, with unresolved D. The CDR3 extends over 13 amino acids. Looked up from germline, CDR1 is LNHDA and CDR2 is SQIVND (reference sequence). V lost 2 bases and J lost 3, with 7 bases in between. DNA of the CDR3: TGTGCCAGTAGTATATCAACAGACTATGGCTACACCTTC. Protein sequence: CASSISTDYGYTF.

V gene TRBV10-3 combines with J gene TRBJ2-5; D unclear. The CDR3 consists of 14 residues. In germline, CDR1 is ENHRY, CDR2 SYGVKD. The ends were cut back, 0 bases at V and 1 base at J, with 6 bases in the middle. CDR3 amino acids: CAISESSGQETQYF. In DNA, the CDR3 is TGTGCCATCAGTGAGTCGTCCGGCCAAGAGACCCAGTACTTC.

This clone was counted a few times. The chain recombines TRBV7-3 with TRBJ2-3; 9 bases line up with TRBD1. Germline V lookup: CDR1 SGHTA, CDR2 FQGTGA. CDR3 length: 15 residues. The ends lost 8 bases at V and 7 bases at J; junction bases unmatched: 13. CDR3 sequence reads: CASSTQAGTGNTQYF. The DNA of the CDR3 is TGTGCCAGCTCCACCCAGGCGGGGACAGGGAATACGCAGTATTTT.

The V and J genes are TRBV27 and TRBJ2-7; 9 bases match TRBD1. The CDR3 sequence is 14 residues long. V gave up 2 bases and J gave up 6 bases; unmatched junction bases: 5. Germline CDR1 is MNHEY and CDR2 is SMNVEV (reference sequence). This CDR3 reads CASSLVTGGSEQYF. The CDR3 DNA reads as TGTGCCAGCAGTTTAGTGACAGGGGGAAGCGAGCAGTACTTC.

This clone was seen a single time. The rearrangement links TRBV9 to TRBJ1-2; 7 nucleotides agree with TRBD1. CDR1 is SGDLS, CDR2 YYNGEE, per germline. This CDR3 has 15 amino acids. Trimming took 0 bases from V and 8 from J; bases not matched to a gene: 10. The chain's CDR3 is CASSVGSQGGSGYTF. CDR3 coding DNA: TGTGCCAGCAGCGTAGGAAGTCAGGGGGGTAGCGGCTACACCTTC.

V is TRBV5-1 and J is TRBJ1-3; D unresolved. V dropped 2 bases and J dropped 0 bases, with 9 bases sitting between them. The CDR3 covers 15 residues. CDR1 and CDR2 from the germline V gene are SGHRS and YFSETQ. CDR3: CASSFVGSSGNTIYF. Written as DNA, the CDR3 is TGCGCCAGCAGCTTCGTCGGGAGCTCTGGAAACACCATATATTTT.

The rearrangement links TRBV7-6 to TRBJ2-5, with 9 bases that match TRBD2. With V trimmed by 6 bases and J by 0 bases, 8 bases remained unmatched. Germline CDR1 reads SGHVS; CDR2 reads FNYEAQ. The CDR3 covers 16 residues. DNA of the CDR3: TGTGCCAGCAGTCGCGGGGGGGATTATTACCAAGAGACCCAGTACTTC. Residues: CASSRGGDYYQETQYF.

The CDR3 here is CASSYSGPPGEQFF. Written as DNA, the CDR3 is TGTGCCAGCAGCTACAGCGGACCACCCGGTGAGCAGTTCTTC. The rearrangement uses TRBV9 and TRBJ2-1; weak D call: TRBD2 (5 bases). There are 14 residues in the CDR3. The germline V gene has CDR1 SGDLS and CDR2 YYNGEE. The V end was cut by 4 bases, the J end by 9 bases, with 17 bases between.

The V gene is TRBV18, the J gene TRBJ1-1; 8 bases agree with TRBD1. Per the germline V gene, CDR1 is KGHSH and CDR2 is LQKENI. Trimming took 0 bases from V and 11 from J; bases not matched to a gene: 5. The CDR3 is 13 amino acids. Here the CDR3 DNA reads TGTGCCAGCTCACCACCGTCCAGGGGGCGGGCTTTCTTT. Protein: CASSPPSRGRAFF.

This clone turned up a few times. The chain couples TRBV27 to TRBJ1-6; possible D gene TRBD1, 5 bases. Germline V gives CDR1 MNHEY, CDR2 SMNVEV (reference sequence). This CDR3 is 15 amino acids long. Trimming shortened V by 6 bases and J by 3 bases, and 12 bases separated the two germline ends. This chain's CDR3 is CASSPRGGYNSPLHF. DNA for the CDR3: TGTGCCAGCAGCCCCCGGGGGGGCTATAATTCACCCCTCCACTTT.

The V and J genes are TRBV7-7 and TRBJ2-7; D is ambiguous. The CDR3 spans 15 residues. Trimming took 5 bases from V and 0 from J, leaving 14 bases between them. Germline CDR1 and CDR2: SSHAT and FNYEAQ (reference sequence). CDR3 in amino acids: CASSLLPGSSYEQYF. The CDR3 coding sequence is TGTGCCAGCAGCCTCCTTCCGGGTTCCTCCTACGAGCAGTACTTC.

This sequence joins TRBV5-6 and TRBJ2-1; D uncertain. With 1 base removed from V and 10 bases from J, the gap between germline ends came to 9 bases. This CDR3 region has 12 residues. Looked up from germline, CDR1 is SGHDT and CDR2 is YYEEEE. The DNA of the CDR3 is TGTGCCAGCAGCTTGCCGGGTGAGGAGCAGTTCTTC. Translating it yields CASSLPGEEQFF.

About this clone: An end of the junction differs from the germline gene, which may be a read error. This rearrangement joins TRBV6-1 to TRBJ1-2; D unresolved. CDR1 and CDR2 from the germline V gene are MNHNS and SASEGT. This CDR3 spans 14 amino acids. CDR3 coding DNA: TGTGCCAGCTTTGGGTCCCGGGATCTCTATGGCTACCCCTTC. Translation: CASFGSRDLYGYPF.

The chain links TRBV27 to TRBJ1-5; possibly TRBD1 for D (6 bases). V lost 1 base and J 5 bases, leaving 15 bases between the germline ends. Looked up from germline, CDR1 is MNHEY and CDR2 is SMNVEV (reference sequence). CDR3 length: 16 amino acids. CDR3 amino acids: CASSLWGNREYQPQHF. CDR3 coding DNA: TGTGCCAGCAGTTTATGGGGGAACAGGGAATATCAGCCCCAGCATTTT.

This clone has more than one count but fewer than ten. The chain links TRBV6-6 to TRBJ2-6; TRBD1 is a possible D gene (5 bases). The ends were cut back, 6 bases at V and 6 bases at J, with 12 bases in the middle. This CDR3 comprises 14 residues. CDR1 and CDR2 from the germline V gene are MNHNY and SVGAGI (reference sequence). The CDR3 protein is CASSEGAMANVLTF. The DNA for the CDR3 is TGTGCCAGCAGCGAAGGGGCGATGGCCAACGTCCTGACTTTC.